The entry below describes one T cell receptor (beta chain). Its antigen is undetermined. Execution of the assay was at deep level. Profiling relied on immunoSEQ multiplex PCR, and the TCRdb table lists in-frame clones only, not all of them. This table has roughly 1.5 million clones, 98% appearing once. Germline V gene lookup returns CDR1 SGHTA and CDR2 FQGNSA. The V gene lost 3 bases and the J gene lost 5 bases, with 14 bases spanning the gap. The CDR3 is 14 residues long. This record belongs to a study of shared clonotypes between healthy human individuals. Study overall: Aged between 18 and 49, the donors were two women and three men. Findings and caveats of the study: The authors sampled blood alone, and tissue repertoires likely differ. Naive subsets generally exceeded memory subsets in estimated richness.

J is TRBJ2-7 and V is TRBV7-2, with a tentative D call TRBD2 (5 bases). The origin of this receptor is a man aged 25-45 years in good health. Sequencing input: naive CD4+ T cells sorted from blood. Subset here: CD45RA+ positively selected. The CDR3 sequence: CASSFLSSEDEQYF. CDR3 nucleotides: TGTGCCAGCAGCTTTCTATCCTCGGAGGACGAGCAGTACTTC.